Listed below are T cell receptor beta chains from one sample, sequenced in a study of CD8 T cells in Susac syndrome. TCRdb reanalysed the immunoSEQ multiplex PCR reads using MiXCR and keeps one entry per CDR3 protein. The sample yields fewer than 350,000 distinct CDR3 sequences, around 90% seen once. Material for sequencing was CD4+ T cells from PBMCs. The receptor source for this set is a human donor with multiple sclerosis. CDR3s include the opening cysteine and the closing phenylalanine or tryptophan. A D gene is named only where the DNA matches it firmly. Clone size is stated in some rows and not others, as once, few, many or a class when expanded.

clone_size	d_call	v_call	cdr3_length	j_call	cdr3_nt	cdr3_aa
.	.	TRBV20-1	14	TRBJ1-5	TGCAGTGCTAACCCAGGGAGTGGAAATCAGCCCCAGCATTTT	CSANPGSGNQPQHF
.	.	TRBV7-2	18	TRBJ2-1	TGTGCCAGCAGCTTAGAGGTGGGGGGAGTCCCAGCCTACAATGAGCAGTTCTTC	CASSLEVGGVPAYNEQFF
.	TRBD1	TRBV27	14	TRBJ2-5	TGTGCCAGCAGTTCGGACAGGGCCCAAGAGACCCAGTACTTC	CASSSDRAQETQYF
once	TRBD2	TRBV7-2	16	TRBJ2-7	TGTGCCAGCAGCTTAGCGGCTAGCGGAGGAGCCTACGAGCAGTACTTC	CASSLAASGGAYEQYF
.	TRBD1	TRBV7-9	15	TRBJ1-5	TGTGCCAGCAGTTTGGACAGGGCGGGCGGTCAGCCCCAGCATTTT	CASSLDRAGGQPQHF
.	.	TRBV7-9	17	TRBJ2-1	TGTGCCAGCAGCCCCCCACGGGGGGCAAGGTCCTACAATGAGCAGTTCTTC	CASSPPRGARSYNEQFF
.	.	TRBV7-9	14	TRBJ1-1	TGTGCCAGCAGCTTATCTCTGTCGAACACTGAAGCTTTCTTT	CASSLSLSNTEAFF
.	.	TRBV6-5	14	TRBJ2-7	TGTGCCAGCAGTTACTCTCGGTCCTCCTACGAGCAGTACTTC	CASSYSRSSYEQYF
few	.	TRBV7-6	15	TRBJ1-5	TGTGCCAGCAGCTTAACGGGGAATAGCAATCAGCCCCAGCATTTT	CASSLTGNSNQPQHF
.	TRBD2	TRBV6-1	18	TRBJ2-7	TGTGCCAGCAGCGGAGAATGGGGGACTAGCGGAACTGCCTACGAGCAGTACTTC	CASSGEWGTSGTAYEQYF
.	.	TRBV12-3/TRBV12-4	15	TRBJ1-6	TGTGCCAGCAGTTTAGCGGGGCGAGACAATTCACCCCTCCACTTT	CASSLAGRDNSPLHF
.	TRBD2	TRBV29-1	14	TRBJ2-2	TGCAGCGTTGATTCAAGCGGGGTCACCGGGGAGCTGTTTTTT	CSVDSSGVTGELFF
.	.	TRBV12-3/TRBV12-4	14	TRBJ2-3	TGTGCCAGCGGGTTGGGAGGAGGCGCAGATACGCAGTATTTT	CASGLGGGADTQYF
.	TRBD2	TRBV3-1	18	TRBJ2-1	TGTGCCAGCAGCCATATACCGGGACTAGCGGGAGGGGACAATGAGCAGTTCTTC	CASSHIPGLAGGDNEQFF
.	.	TRBV12-3/TRBV12-4	14	TRBJ2-7	TGTGCCAGCAGTTCCGAGGGCGCCCCCTACGAGCAGTACTTC	CASSSEGAPYEQYF
.	.	TRBV29-1	12	TRBJ1-3	TGCAGCGTTGAGAGCCTAGGAAACACCATATATTTT	CSVESLGNTIYF
.	.	TRBV7-2	14	TRBJ2-1	TGTGCCAGCAGCTTAGCGAACTCTCGGAATGAGCAGTTCTTC	CASSLANSRNEQFF
.	TRBD2	TRBV6-6	15	TRBJ2-7	TGTGCCAGCAGGGGGGAGCGGGGCAGGAGCTACGAGCAGTACTTC	CASRGERGRSYEQYF
.	.	TRBV5-1	16	TRBJ2-2	TGCGCCAGCAGCTTTCTGGGTCAGAGTAACACCGGGGAGCTGTTTTTT	CASSFLGQSNTGELFF
.	.	TRBV5-6	13	TRBJ2-3	TGTGCCAGCAGCAGACCCCCCAGCAGTCCGCAGTATTTT	CASSRPPSSPQYF
.	.	TRBV30	15	TRBJ2-6	TGTGCCTGGAGTGATACAGCCTCTGGGGCCAACGTCCTGACTTTC	CAWSDTASGANVLTF
.	TRBD2	TRBV15	16	TRBJ2-1	TGTGCCACCAGCATTCCGCGGGAGGTTTCCTACAATGAGCAGTTCTTC	CATSIPREVSYNEQFF
.	.	TRBV7-2	16	TRBJ2-7	TGTGCCAGCAGCTTAGCCCGTTTAGGCGGAGGGTACGAGCAGTACTTC	CASSLARLGGGYEQYF
.	.	TRBV7-9	19	TRBJ2-6	TGTGCCAGCAGCTTAGCGCGGGCAGCTACGTTATCTGGGGCCAACGTCCTGACTTTC	CASSLARAATLSGANVLTF
.	.	TRBV27	17	TRBJ1-1	TGTGCCAGCAGTGCCCTAGGTGAGCGCGGCCTGGGGACTGAAGCTTTCTTT	CASSALGERGLGTEAFF
.	.	TRBV20-1	13	TRBJ2-1	TGCAGTGCTCGAGGCGGCCGACTCAATGAGCAGTTCTTC	CSARGGRLNEQFF
once	TRBD2	TRBV12-3/TRBV12-4	14	TRBJ2-1	TGTGCCAGCAGTTTAAGCGGGGGGGCGGGTGAGCAGTTCTTC	CASSLSGGAGEQFF
.	TRBD2	TRBV7-3	16	TRBJ2-3	TGTGCCAGCAGCCTTCAGCGGGGGGCGGGGACAGATACGCAGTATTTT	CASSLQRGAGTDTQYF
.	.	TRBV5-6	18	TRBJ2-3	TGTGCCAGCAGCTTATATCTGGGACCTTCGATTATCACAGATACGCAGTATTTT	CASSLYLGPSIITDTQYF
.	.	TRBV6-1	17	TRBJ2-7	TGTGCCAGCATGTACAGTCCGTGGGCCCCCGATACCTACGAGCAGTACTTC	CASMYSPWAPDTYEQYF
.	.	TRBV20-1	14	TRBJ2-7	TGCAGTGCTTCCAGGCGGCGCGGCTCCTACGAGCAGTACTTC	CSASRRRGSYEQYF
.	TRBD1	TRBV6-1	17	TRBJ1-6	TGTGCCAGCACTCCCGGAGGGGGACAGGGCAATAATTCACCCCTCCACTTT	CASTPGGGQGNNSPLHF
.	.	TRBV7-9	15	TRBJ1-2	TGTGCCAGCAGATCCCCGGTAACCCCGGCGGGAGGCTACACCTTC	CASRSPVTPAGGYTF
.	.	TRBV7-9	15	TRBJ2-1	TGTGCCAGCAGCCTCGGGACTTTCCTTAACAATGAGCAGTTCTTC	CASSLGTFLNNEQFF
.	.	TRBV12-3/TRBV12-4	13	TRBJ2-2	TGTGCCAGCAGTTTACAGGGGCTAGGGGAGCTGTTTTTT	CASSLQGLGELFF
.	TRBD2	TRBV3-1	15	TRBJ2-3	TGTGCCAGCACTTACCGTGCGGGGGGGCTTGATACGCAGTATTTT	CASTYRAGGLDTQYF
few	.	TRBV12-3/TRBV12-4	14	TRBJ2-3	TGTGCCAGCAGTTTAGTGGGCAGCACAGATACGCAGTATTTT	CASSLVGSTDTQYF
.	TRBD2	TRBV20-1	15	TRBJ2-5	TGCAGTGCTAGACTCGAGGACGTGGGGGGGAAGACCCAGTACTTC	CSARLEDVGGKTQYF
.	TRBD1	TRBV12-3/TRBV12-4	18	TRBJ1-2	TGTGCCAGCAGTTTCCCACCATACAGGGGGCGCGGCGTCTATGGCTACACCTTC	CASSFPPYRGRGVYGYTF
.	.	TRBV2	17	TRBJ2-5	TGTGCCAGCAGTCCTATAGGGGGGACTATCAGGCAAGAGACCCAGTACTTC	CASSPIGGTIRQETQYF